This TCR beta chain was recovered during a study of cytomegalovirus exposure and HLA in healthy donors (dated by TCRdb to 2017 to 2019). Broadly, across the study: In an earlier analysis of 450 to 750 of the donors, roughly 300 Gb of sequence data and approximately 120 million unique TCR beta sequences from 150 million to 200 million T cells were reported. To predict cytomegalovirus infection status, the study combined high-throughput TCR immunosequencing, statistical association of individual TCRs with disease status, and machine learning. Typing coverage differed by locus: A, B, C, DRB1 and DQB1 were typed in about 620-640 donors, DQA1 in roughly 510, DPA1 in 600 to 610, and DPB1 in around 440. Rather than drawing on any new phenotypic data, the later analysis identified candidate immune exposures from TCR beta sequences and the way those sequences occurred across donors. Among about 360 genotyped donors of the cohort, an average of roughly 240,000 unique TCR beta nucleotide sequences were sequenced per donor, about a sixth of them non-productive. The T cell repertoires of some 670 subjects were profiled by immunosequencing and related to cytomegalovirus serostatus. In a later genetic analysis, genome-wide SNP genotypes for about three fifths of the 666 donors were used, and that subset was treated as a discovery cohort. A separate validation cohort of approximately 120 different subjects was used in addition to the 666-subject first cohort. Donor age, sex, ethnicity and CMV serostatus were compiled alongside the repertoire data. All discovery cohort repertoires had been generated on a single sequencing platform. Of the 300 to 500 genotyped donors, roughly 76% were placed in the genetic ancestry cluster associated with self-reported Caucasian donors. Roughly 5 DR-DQ haplotypes were handled as single units for association and clustering because linkage in the cohort was strong. In a later analysis, previously published TCR beta repertoires from 550 to 750 donors were re-analyzed and high-resolution HLA genotyping was added so that TCR occurrence patterns could be studied. To decide whether each TCR beta V gene segment behaved as functional or pseudogenic, an earlier analysis of 587 of the donors relied on high-throughput TCR beta sequencing. HLA typing covered class I and class II loci at four-digit resolution. About 300 gigabases of sequencing data and approximately 91 million unique TCR sequences made up an early release that covered about 640 HLA-typed donors. The aim of the study was to test whether cataloging public T cell receptors could identify signatures of past pathogen exposure.

Beyond this particular receptor, the publication reports: The earlier analysis of approximately 540 of the donors excluded around 17 rarely observed V segments, including chromosome 9 orphons, because counts were too low. In both the original and validation cohorts, the classifier was reported to diagnose cytomegalovirus status with high specificity and sensitivity. Roughly uniform sequencing depth across donors was assumed in presence/absence analyses, although this assumption may not hold. According to a later analysis, TCR association rates differed among HLA loci, with DRB1 alleles showing the most associated TCRs and HLA-C alleles showing the fewest. Across donors, most TCR sequences were observed very rarely, whereas some public TCRs were present in many individuals. Compared with equally common non-associated chains, HLA-associated TCR beta chains in a later analysis were more clonally expanded and had lower generation probabilities. Only TCR beta chains were sequenced in this cohort, and the absence of alpha or paired-chain data limited detectable features. The authors suggested that the approach could potentially be extended to other disease states and immunological phenotypes. The study gave a list of under 200 TCR beta chains associated with cytomegalovirus. Specific HLA alleles were associated with roughly 16,000 TCR beta sequences at a false discovery rate of 0.05 in a later analysis. A later analysis found that most CMV-associated TCR beta chains appeared HLA-restricted, with HLA associations seemingly driven largely by CMV exposure. An earlier analysis of approximately 570 of the donors showed that most TCR beta V segments appeared in productive rearrangements either about 87% or about 30% of the time, which broadly matched IMGT annotations. Because HLA typing was unavailable for some donors at each locus, only the typed subset was used in association tests. A further reported finding was that TCR beta sequences accurately predicted the HLA-A and HLA-B alleles for most subjects in the first cohort. Several of the top co-occurrence clusters appeared to be linked to parvovirus B19, influenza, CMV and Epstein-Barr virus, according to a later analysis. Linkage disequilibrium might explain the correlated functional status among segregating V segments, but an unknown experimental factor could not be excluded. A later genetic analysis reported fewer N-insertions in productive TCRs among donors in an Asian-associated ancestry cluster than the roughly 700-donor mean. In a later genetic analysis, a missense DCLRE1C variant was associated with V-gene and J-gene trimming of TCR beta chains, and the association was replicated in an independent cohort. In vitro tests confirmed that a few of the cytomegalovirus-associated TCR beta chains recognize cytomegalovirus antigens. For the cohort, immune exposure information was limited to CMV serostatus. A group of highly shared sequence variants was considered likely to be a technical artifact of the sequencing pipeline. When HLA alleles, especially DR and DQ, strongly co-occurred, TCR associations were difficult to assign to individual alleles. Because the 87-base-pair reads could not distinguish some IMGT-functional V segments, including TRBV6-2 and TRBV6-3, those segments were excluded.

The method behind the library was the immunoSEQ multiplex PCR assay. The multiplex PCR relied on a mix of 60 forward primers for TCR Vbeta segments and 13 reverse primers for TCR Jbeta segments. A multiplex PCR assay on genomic DNA amplified the CDR3 region of rearranged TCR beta genes. The Illumina HiSeq System was used to sequence the amplified TCR beta libraries as 87-base-pair reads. From the authors' description of their analysis: In a later analysis, about 80 million unique TCR beta chains were counted across the 690 or so repertoires, and approximately 11 million of these chains were shared by at least two donors. A nearest-neighbor algorithm error-corrected the raw reads and collapsed the reads into unique sequences, merging closely related sequences to remove PCR and sequencing errors. V, D and J gene segments were assigned by aligning CDR3 sequences to IMGT reference sequences. For a sequence to be retained, at least a six-nucleotide match to both a V gene segment and a J gene segment was required. Rearrangements were classified as productive when the CDR3 lacked stop codons and remained in frame with V and J, and all other rearrangements were classified as non-productive. Following IMGT convention, CDR3 was defined as the stretch from the second conserved V-encoded cysteine to the conserved J-encoded phenylalanine. The earlier analysis of 450 to 750 of the donors excluded any sequence lacking an unambiguous match to a single V gene segment. An earlier analysis of 550 to 650 of the donors classified V segments as functional when productive rearrangements were above 56.7% and as segregating when the standard deviation between donors was above 5%. A statistical classification framework was built for diagnosing cytomegalovirus status from the catalog of TCR beta chain sequences. In a later analysis, V and J genes were assigned by comparing TCR nucleotide sequences against IMGT/GENE-DB human TR gene sequences. In a later analysis, CDR3 sequences and most-parsimonious VDJ recombination scenarios were assigned using the TCRdist pipeline. A later analysis defined each TCR beta chain by its CDR3 amino acid sequence plus V-gene family, and excluded reads lacking a unique V-gene family. In a later analysis, around 600 highly shared, low-generation-probability nucleotide sequences were removed to address suspected cross-contamination and a sequencing artifact. A later analysis calculated a clonal expansion index for each public chain from normalized within-repertoire ranks of inferred template counts. In a later analysis, generation probabilities were computed with a VDJ recombination model fitted to out-of-frame rearrangements, and the resulting probabilities were checked against IGoR. Hypergeometric tests were used in a later analysis to score TCR-TCR, TCR-HLA and TCR-CMV co-occurrence, with a repertoire-size bias correction applied to the TCR pairs. A later analysis estimated false discovery rates by permuting HLA or CMV assignments 20 times. In a later analysis, co-occurring TCRs were grouped with DBSCAN, and TCRdist sequence similarity was added when clustering was performed within HLA-allele-positive subsets. Repertoires with fewer than 30,000 or more than 120,000 public chains were left out of co-occurrence clustering, as were about five repertoires with anomalous nucleotide sharing. The source is immuneACCESS, and TCRdb retained only in-frame sequences with V and J called. Part of the clones is not carried over; for the studies checked, unresolved V genes explain less than half of this, and the remainder is unexplained. That table is the source of V, J and clone size, and D and trimming were worked out from the DNA. The sample table lists tens of thousands of clones, about 73% of them with a count of one. The ten largest clones take up approximately 11% of the sample.

The CDR3, from cysteine to phenylalanine, totals 15 residues. Kept here is only the CDR3 DNA, which spans 45 bases and is read in frame from base 1. CDR1 is given as MGHRA and CDR2 as YSYEKL, both from the germline V gene. Cut back by 0 bases and 3 bases, the V and J ends lie 11 bases apart. The cohort was made up of about 610 healthy bone marrow donors. Cohort members were all nominally healthy when sampled, although unrecorded immune exposures were likely present. The donor was CMV seronegative and belonged to the group of over 300 seronegative cohort members. Each donor provided a peripheral blood sample, and peripheral blood mononuclear cells were used for TCR beta sequencing. The Qiagen DNeasy Blood Extraction Kit was used to extract genomic DNA from the blood cell samples. Points on this clone: Its antigen target is currently unknown. The sample holds no much larger clone one base away, and base qualities are not on file.

Recombination connected TRBV4-1 to TRBJ1-1; a tentative D call is TRBD1 (5 bases match). Sequencing used PBMCs. The origin of this receptor is a woman in her twenties or thirties in good health and CMV-seronegative. The encoded CDR3 is CASSQEVQAYTEAFF. The bases read TGCGCCAGCAGCCAAGAAGTACAGGCTTACACTGAAGCTTTCTTT.